Reported below is one T cell receptor beta chain. These data come from a study of blood T cells in healthy people across ages. Alongside a J-beta primer mix, a sample-barcoded 5' primer served in a second PCR lasting about 7 to 12 cycles. From the 5' RACE reads, TCRdb called clonotypes with MiXCR, one entry per CDR3 protein. This sample has more than 700,000 distinct CDR3 sequences; 53% occur once, and the top ten carry roughly 37%. V gave up 2 bases and J gave up 5 bases; unmatched junction bases: 9. The CDR3 is made up of 17 amino acids. CDR1 MGHRA and CDR2 YSYEKL come from the germline V gene. Sequencing was carried out using blood. This sequence was found in a man older than 75 in good health. J is TRBJ2-3 and V is TRBV4-1; 11 bases line up with TRBD2. CDR3: CASSQFGSGRAVDTQYF. DNA for the CDR3: TGCGCCAGCAGCCAATTCGGTAGCGGGAGGGCCGTAGATACGCAGTATTTT.